This T cell receptor (beta chain) was observed in a study of cytomegalovirus exposure and HLA in healthy donors. About the study: Some 200 million T cells yielded 117 million unique TCR beta sequences in earlier analysis. Study conclusions and caveats: In an earlier analysis, most TCR beta V segments were productive about 87% or about 30% of the time. Some public TCRs appeared in many individuals, while most sequences were rare.

Of note for this clone: Its antigen is not identified.

The PCR was carried out with 60 Vbeta primers and 13 Jbeta primers. Libraries were prepared by immunoSEQ multiplex PCR; TCRdb keeps only in-frame clonotypes and omits some of them. The data show 120,000 or so clones, around three quarters seen once. Donors consisted of healthy bone marrow donors. There are 14 residues in the CDR3. Germline CDR1 reads MNHNS; CDR2 reads SASEGT. The V end lost 11 bases, the J end lost 4 bases, and 17 bases lay between the germline ends. The sequence came from a young man in good health and CMV-seronegative. The chain uses TRBV6-1 and TRBJ2-2; D is possibly TRBD2 (6 bases). The sample comprised PBMCs. CDR3 in amino acids: CAGGGKRSTGELFF. CDR3 DNA sequence: TGTGCCGGGGGAGGTAAACGGAGCACCGGGGAGCTGTTTTTT.